This entry lists 25 T cell receptor beta chains sequenced from one sample in a study of blood T cell repertoires in COVID-19. Assay: immunoSEQ multiplex PCR; the TCRdb copy retains only in-frame clones and omits some. The sample includes around 50,000 clones, roughly nine tenths of them seen just once. Input material: peripheral blood. The receptors derive from a man between 65 and 85 years old with active COVID-19.

This rearrangement joins TRBV5-4 to TRBJ2-3; TRBD2 might be the D (7 bases). Per germline, CDR1 SGHNT and CDR2 YYREEE (reference sequence). The CDR3 covers 14 residues. V was clipped by 4 bases and J by 3 bases, with 12 bases between them. For the CDR3, the DNA is TGTGCCAGCAGCCCGGGGGGCCGAACAGATACGCAGTATTTT. Translating it yields CASSPGGRTDTQYF.

J is TRBJ2-3 and V is TRBV25-1; tentatively, D is TRBD1 (5 bases). V was clipped by 6 bases and J by 8 bases, with 15 bases between them. The length of the CDR3 is 13 residues. Germline values: CDR1 MGHDK, CDR2 SYGVNS. CDR3 in amino acids: CASRDTPWGTQYF. DNA of the CDR3: TGTGCCAGCAGGGACACTCCCTGGGGTACGCAGTATTTT.

In this sample, this clone turned up once. V usage is TRBV9 and J usage is TRBJ2-3; 11 nucleotides align to TRBD2. This CDR3 is 16 amino acids long. Germline V gene sequence: CDR1 SGDLS, CDR2 YYNGEE. The ends lost 0 bases at V and 2 bases at J; junction bases unmatched: 2. The CDR3 protein is CASSVGLAGNTDTQYF. CDR3 nucleotide sequence: TGTGCCAGCAGCGTAGGACTAGCGGGGAACACAGATACGCAGTATTTT.

The chain combines TRBV5-1 with TRBJ1-1; 7 bases are shared with TRBD1. The CDR3 runs to 14 residues. Germline V CDR1 and CDR2: SGHRS, YFSETQ. Germline trimming cut 2 bases from V and 4 bases from J; bases unmatched to any gene: 5. The CDR3 coding sequence is TGCGCCAGCAGCTTACAGGGGATCGGCACTGAAGCTTTCTTT. The encoded protein is CASSLQGIGTEAFF.

The chain joins TRBV5-4 to TRBJ2-7, with 12 bases fitting TRBD1. Germline V CDR1 and CDR2: SGHNT, YYREEE (reference sequence). The CDR3 contains 15 residues. Unmatched junction bases numbered 8, after V lost 4 bases and J lost 6 bases. The CDR3 DNA sequence: TGTGCCAGCAGCCTTTCGGGGGACAGGGGGCGCGAGCAGTACTTC. It codes for CASSLSGDRGREQYF.

The chain carries TRBV7-9 and TRBJ2-5; 14 nucleotides agree with TRBD2. CDR1 is SEHNR, CDR2 FQNEAQ, per germline (reference sequence). CDR3 length equals 16 residues. Germline trimming cut 5 bases from V and 4 bases from J; bases unmatched to any gene: 6. The CDR3 DNA reads TGTGCCAGCAGCCGCATTGGGACTAGCGGGGGAGAGACCCAGTACTTC. It encodes CASSRIGTSGGETQYF.

The gene calls are TRBV5-1 and TRBJ1-1; tentatively, D is TRBD1 (5 bases). V was cut by 4 bases and J by 0 bases, with 13 bases left in between. The CDR3 is 15 residues long. CDR1 SGHRS and CDR2 YFSETQ come from the germline V gene. CDR3 protein: CASSTLAGVNTEAFF. The CDR3 nucleotides are TGCGCCAGCAGCACCCTCGCGGGGGTGAACACTGAAGCTTTCTTT.

The genes are TRBV10-3 and TRBJ2-7, with a possible D match to TRBD2 (5 bases). This CDR3 region has 14 residues. Germline V gives CDR1 ENHRY, CDR2 SYGVKD. With 11 bases removed from V and 2 bases from J, the gap between germline ends came to 19 bases. CDR3 in amino acids: CASTGGLETYEQYF. The CDR3, as DNA: TGTGCCTCGACGGGCGGACTCGAGACCTACGAGCAGTACTTC.

CDR3 amino acids: CASSLRLEETQYF. CDR3 DNA sequence: TGTGCCAGCAGCTTAAGGCTAGAGGAGACCCAGTACTTC. The rearrangement uses TRBV7-3 and TRBJ2-5; D remains unclear. CDR1 and CDR2 from the germline V gene are SGHTA and FQGTGA. With 1 base removed from V and 5 bases from J, the gap between germline ends came to 8 bases. The CDR3 is made up of 13 amino acids.

The rearrangement uses TRBV30 and TRBJ1-2, with D unclear. CDR1 and CDR2 (germline): GTSNPN, SVGIG (reference sequence). The CDR3 sequence is 11 residues long. Trimming left V 3 bases short and J 5 bases short, with 7 bases between. CDR3 DNA: TGTGCCTGGAGCACCGGGTATGGCTACACCTTC. Its translation: CAWSTGYGYTF.

This chain uses TRBV6-5 with TRBJ1-2, with 7 bases lining up with TRBD1. The V gene's germline CDR1 is MNHEY and CDR2 SVGAGI. This CDR3 has 14 residues. Trimming at V came to 4 bases and at J to 2 bases, leaving 4 bases not matched to a gene. The CDR3 is CASSFSGQNYGYTF. Here the CDR3 DNA reads TGTGCCAGCAGTTTTTCGGGACAGAACTATGGCTACACCTTC.

The V and J genes are TRBV30 and TRBJ1-2, with D perhaps TRBD1 (6 bases). The germline CDR1 and CDR2 sequences are GTSNPN and SVGIG (reference sequence). This CDR3 is built from 12 residues. V shed 4 bases and J shed 2 bases, with 8 bases lying between them. For the CDR3, the DNA is TGTGCCTGGAATGGACAGAACTATGGCTACACCTTC. It codes for CAWNGQNYGYTF.

This clone was recorded once. The chain employs TRBV7-2 and TRBJ2-1, with 12 positions matching TRBD2. Germline V CDR1 and CDR2: SGHTA, FQGNSA. Losses at the gene ends were 1 base for V and 6 bases for J; bases not matched to a gene: 7. This CDR3 is 17 amino acids long. For the CDR3, the DNA is TGTGCCAGCAGCTTAGTCCTACTAGCGGGGGGCCGCAATGAGCAGTTCTTC. This codes for CASSLVLLAGGRNEQFF.

The chain uses TRBV18 and TRBJ2-7; 7 positions match TRBD2. Germline trimming cut 3 bases from V and 3 bases from J; bases unmatched to any gene: 2. This CDR3 has 13 amino acids. Germline V gene sequence: CDR1 KGHSH, CDR2 LQKENI. The CDR3 region is CASSPRGGYEQYF. DNA for the CDR3: TGTGCCAGCTCACCTCGCGGGGGCTACGAGCAGTACTTC.

The CDR3 region has the DNA TGTGCCAGCAGTTACCCCCCCAGTAGCGGGGGGCGCACAGATACGCAGTATTTT. Its translation is CASSYPPSSGGRTDTQYF. This chain links TRBV6-2 or TRBV6-3 with TRBJ2-3; 10 bases line up with TRBD2. The CDR3 sequence is 18 residues long. Trimming removed 2 bases from V and 1 base from J; junction bases left unmatched: 9. CDR1 and CDR2 from the germline V gene are MNHEY and SVGEGT.

The J gene is TRBJ2-5, the V gene TRBV10-3, with 14 bases fitting TRBD2. CDR3 size: 18 residues. V shed 3 bases, J shed 4 bases, and the junction held 10 bases outside the gene matches. Germline V gene data show CDR1 as ENHRY and CDR2 as SYGVKD. Written as DNA, the CDR3 is TGTGCCATCAGTGATGGACTAGCGGGGGGTCAAGGTAGAGAGACCCAGTACTTC. Protein: CAISDGLAGGQGRETQYF.

This clone has more than one count but fewer than ten. The chain combines TRBV4-2 with TRBJ2-7, with 9 bases lining up with TRBD2. The CDR3 totals 15 residues. The V gene end was trimmed by 1 base and the J gene end by 7 bases; junction bases not matched to a gene: 8. Per the germline V gene, CDR1 is LGHNA and CDR2 is YNFKEQ. The CDR3 DNA sequence: TGTGCCAGCAGCCAAGCTCTAGCGGGGCTTGGGGAGCAGTACTTC. This encodes CASSQALAGLGEQYF.

With regard to this clone: Mismatch with germline at one junction end may stem from a read error. J is TRBJ2-1 and V is TRBV7-7; TRBD2 is a possible D gene (5 bases). The germline V gene has CDR1 SSHAT and CDR2 FNYEAQ (reference sequence). The CDR3 sequence is 14 residues long. CDR3 residues: CASSSGSQNNEQFF. The CDR3 DNA follows: TGTGCTAGCAGCTCGGGGTCCCAGAACAATGAGCAGTTCTTC. The complete variable domain, with remaining parts taken from reference TRBV7-7 and TRBJ2-1, reads GAGVSQSPRYKVTKRGQDVTLRCDPISSHATLYWYQQALGQGPEFLTYFNYEAQPDKSGLPSDRFSAERPEGSISTLTIQRTEQRDSAMYRCASSSGSQNNEQFFGPGTRLTVL.

V is TRBV6-5 and J is TRBJ2-2; 9 positions match TRBD2. Looked up from germline, CDR1 is MNHEY and CDR2 is SVGAGI. V shed 7 bases and J 0 bases; nucleotides not matched to a gene: 3. The CDR3 is 15 residues long. CDR3 amino acids: CASTAGGPNTGELFF. CDR3 in DNA: TGTGCCAGCACTGCGGGGGGGCCGAACACCGGGGAGCTGTTTTTT.

J is TRBJ2-3 and V is TRBV29-1, with 7 nucleotides matching TRBD2. Losses at the gene ends were 3 bases for V and 3 bases for J; bases not matched to a gene: 0. The CDR3 totals 12 residues. The V gene's germline CDR1 is SQVTM and CDR2 ANQGSEA. CDR3 nucleotide sequence: TGCAGCGTTGAGCGGGAGACAGATACGCAGTATTTT. Translating gives CSVERETDTQYF.

This clone was seen a handful of times. This chain links TRBV5-1 with TRBJ1-1; D is undetermined. CDR1 is SGHRS, CDR2 YFSETQ, per germline. The CDR3 is 13 residues long. Trimming removed 5 bases from V and 1 base from J, with 9 bases in between. CDR3 nucleotides: TGCGCCAGCAGTAGTGTTTCGAACACTGAAGCTTTCTTT. Translation: CASSSVSNTEAFF.

V gene TRBV2 combines with J gene TRBJ2-5, with 8 bases aligning to TRBD2. The ends lost 6 bases at V and 4 bases at J; junction bases unmatched: 7. The CDR3 is 14 amino acids. CDR1 and CDR2 (germline): SNHLY, FYNNEI. CDR3 coding DNA: TGTGCCAGCAGATCTCGGGGGGGCCTAGAGACCCAGTACTTC. Encoded protein: CASRSRGGLETQYF.

The chain employs TRBV5-8 and TRBJ1-5; D unresolved. Germline CDR1 is SGHTS and CDR2 is YDEGEE. This CDR3 has 16 residues. The germline V and J ends were trimmed by 4 bases and 2 bases, with 16 bases remaining between them. CDR3 sequence: CASSPRLKVGNQPQHF. The CDR3 bases are TGTGCCAGCAGCCCGCGGTTGAAGGTTGGCAATCAGCCCCAGCATTTT. The whole variable domain, filled in from reference TRBV5-8 and TRBJ1-5, reads EAGVTQSPTHLIKTRGQQATLRCSPISGHTSVYWYQQALGLGLQFLLWYDEGEERNRGNFPPRFSGRQFPNYSSELNVNALELEDSALYLCASSPRLKVGNQPQHFGDGTRLSIL.

CDR3 protein: CASSPSWDLTYEQYF. In nucleotides, the CDR3 is TGTGCCAGCAGCCCATCGTGGGACTTAACCTACGAGCAGTACTTC. J is TRBJ2-7 and V is TRBV9, with TRBD2 as a possible D gene (6 bases). Trimming shortened V by 4 bases and J by 2 bases, and 16 bases separated the two germline ends. The germline V gene has CDR1 SGDLS and CDR2 YYNGEE. The CDR3 totals 15 residues.

This chain connects TRBV10-3 to TRBJ1-1; D may be TRBD1 (6 bases). Germline V CDR1 and CDR2: ENHRY, SYGVKD. The CDR3 runs to 15 residues. Trimming shortened V by 8 bases and J by 0 bases, and 16 bases separated the two germline ends. The CDR3 DNA reads as TGTGCCATCGGGGGGGGCAGCCTAATGAACACTGAAGCTTTCTTT. It codes for CAIGGGSLMNTEAFF.